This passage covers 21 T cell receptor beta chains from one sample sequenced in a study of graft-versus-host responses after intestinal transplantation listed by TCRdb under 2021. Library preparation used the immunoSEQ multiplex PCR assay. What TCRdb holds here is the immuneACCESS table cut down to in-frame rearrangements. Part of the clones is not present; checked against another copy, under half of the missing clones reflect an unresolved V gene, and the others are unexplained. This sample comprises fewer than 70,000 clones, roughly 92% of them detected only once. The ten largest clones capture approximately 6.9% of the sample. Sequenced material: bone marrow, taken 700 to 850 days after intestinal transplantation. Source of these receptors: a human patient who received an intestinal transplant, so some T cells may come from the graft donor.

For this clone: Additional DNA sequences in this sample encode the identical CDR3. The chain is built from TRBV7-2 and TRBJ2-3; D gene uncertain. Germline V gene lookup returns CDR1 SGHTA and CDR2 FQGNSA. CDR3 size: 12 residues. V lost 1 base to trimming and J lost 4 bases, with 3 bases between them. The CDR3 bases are TGTGCCAGCAGCTTAGTGGCAGATACGCAGTATTTT. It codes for CASSLVADTQYF.

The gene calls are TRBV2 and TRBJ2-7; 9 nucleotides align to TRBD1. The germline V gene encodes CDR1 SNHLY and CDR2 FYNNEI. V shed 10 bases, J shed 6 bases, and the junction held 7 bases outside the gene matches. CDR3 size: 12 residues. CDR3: CATHRGQGEQYF. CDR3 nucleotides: TGTGCCACCCACAGGGGGCAGGGCGAGCAGTACTTC.

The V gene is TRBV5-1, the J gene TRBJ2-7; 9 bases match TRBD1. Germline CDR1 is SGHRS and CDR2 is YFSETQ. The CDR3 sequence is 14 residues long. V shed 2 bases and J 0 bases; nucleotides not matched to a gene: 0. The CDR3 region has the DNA TGCGCCAGCAGCTTACAGGGGGCCTCCTACGAGCAGTACTTC. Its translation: CASSLQGASYEQYF.

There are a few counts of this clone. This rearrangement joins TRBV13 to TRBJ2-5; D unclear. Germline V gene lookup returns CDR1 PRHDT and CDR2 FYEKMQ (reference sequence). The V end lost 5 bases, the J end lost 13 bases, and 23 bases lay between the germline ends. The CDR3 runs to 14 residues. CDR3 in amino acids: CASSLHSSVADLYF. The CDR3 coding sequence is TGTGCCAGCAGCCTCCATTCCTCTGTTGCGGACCTGTACTTC.

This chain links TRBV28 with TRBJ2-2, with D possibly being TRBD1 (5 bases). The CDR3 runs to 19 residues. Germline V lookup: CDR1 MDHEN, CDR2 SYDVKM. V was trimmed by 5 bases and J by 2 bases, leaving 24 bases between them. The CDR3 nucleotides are TGTGCCAGCAGTCTGATTTTGGGGCTCTCAAGAGTTAACACCGGGGAGCTGTTTTTT. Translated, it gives CASSLILGLSRVNTGELFF.

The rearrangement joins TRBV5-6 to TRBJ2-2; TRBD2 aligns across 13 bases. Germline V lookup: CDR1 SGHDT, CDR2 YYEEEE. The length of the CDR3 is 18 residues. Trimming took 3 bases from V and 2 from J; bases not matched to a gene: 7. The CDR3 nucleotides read TGTGCCAGCAGCTACCGCCCGGGACTAGCGGGAAACACCGGGGAGCTGTTTTTT. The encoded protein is CASSYRPGLAGNTGELFF.

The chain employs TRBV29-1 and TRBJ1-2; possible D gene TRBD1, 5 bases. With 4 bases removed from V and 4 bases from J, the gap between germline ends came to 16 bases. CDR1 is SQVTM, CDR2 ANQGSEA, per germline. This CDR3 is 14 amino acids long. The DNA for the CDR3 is TGCAGCGTTGTAGGCTGGGGGGGTGGCTATGGCTACACCTTC. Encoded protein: CSVVGWGGGYGYTF.

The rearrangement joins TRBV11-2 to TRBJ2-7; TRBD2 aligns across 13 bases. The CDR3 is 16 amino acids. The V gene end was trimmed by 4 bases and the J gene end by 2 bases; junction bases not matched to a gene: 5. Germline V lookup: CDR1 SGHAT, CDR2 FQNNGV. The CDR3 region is CASSSRTSGGAYEQYF. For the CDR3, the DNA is TGTGCCAGCAGCTCCAGGACTAGCGGGGGTGCCTACGAGCAGTACTTC.

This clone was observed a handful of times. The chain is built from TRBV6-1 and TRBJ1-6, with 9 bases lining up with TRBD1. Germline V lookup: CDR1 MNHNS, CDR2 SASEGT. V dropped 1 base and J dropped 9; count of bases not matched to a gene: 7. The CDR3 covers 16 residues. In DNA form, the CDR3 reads TGTGCCAGCAGTGAAGAAACGGGACAGGGTAGTTCACCCCTCCACTTT. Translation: CASSEETGQGSSPLHF.

CDR3 bases: TGTGCCAGCAGTCTAACAGGGAGGGCCTCTGGGGCCAACGTCCTGACTTTC. Translating gives CASSLTGRASGANVLTF. This chain links TRBV27 with TRBJ2-6; D might be TRBD2 (7 bases). The ends were cut back, 5 bases at V and 0 bases at J, with 14 bases in the middle. Germline V CDR1 and CDR2: MNHEY, SMNVEV (reference sequence). This CDR3 has 17 amino acids. The full variable domain, completed using reference TRBV27 and TRBJ2-6, is EAQVTQNPRYLITVTGKKLTVTCSQNMNHEYMSWYRQDPGLGLRQIYYSMNVEVTDKGDVPEGYKVSRKEKRNFPLILESPSPNQTSLYFCASSLTGRASGANVLTFGAGSRLTVL.

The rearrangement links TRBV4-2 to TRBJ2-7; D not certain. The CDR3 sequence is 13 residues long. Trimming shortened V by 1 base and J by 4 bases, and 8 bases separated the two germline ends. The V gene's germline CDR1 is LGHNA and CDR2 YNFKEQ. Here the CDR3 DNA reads TGTGCCAGCAGCCAAGGGAATCGGTACGAGCAGTACTTC. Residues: CASSQGNRYEQYF.

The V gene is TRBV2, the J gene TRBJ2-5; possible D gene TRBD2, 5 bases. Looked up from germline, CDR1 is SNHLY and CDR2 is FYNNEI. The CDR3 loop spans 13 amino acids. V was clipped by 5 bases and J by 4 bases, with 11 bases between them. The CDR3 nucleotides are TGTGCCAGCAGTAACTCCCGGGGAGAGACCCAGTACTTC. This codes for CASSNSRGETQYF.

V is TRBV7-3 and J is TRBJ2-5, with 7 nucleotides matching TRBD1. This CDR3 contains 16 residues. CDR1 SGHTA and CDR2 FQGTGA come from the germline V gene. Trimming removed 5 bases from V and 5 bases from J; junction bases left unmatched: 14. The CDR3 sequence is CASSPRQGRGRETQYF. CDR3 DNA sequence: TGTGCCAGCAGCCCGAGACAGGGAAGGGGCCGGGAGACCCAGTACTTC.

CDR3 sequence reads: CAEAADLYEQYF. DNA for the CDR3: TGTGCCGAAGCGGCGGATCTCTACGAGCAGTACTTC. The V call is TRBV7-2, the J call TRBJ2-7, with D tentatively TRBD2 (5 bases). CDR1 is SGHTA, CDR2 FQGNSA, per germline. The CDR3 is 12 amino acids. V was clipped by 11 bases and J by 3 bases, with 14 bases between them. The whole variable domain, filled in from reference TRBV7-2 and TRBJ2-7, reads GAGVSQSPSNKVTEKGKDVELRCDPISGHTALYWYRQSLGQGLEFLIYFQGNSAPDKSGLPSDRFSAERTGGSVSTLTIQRTQQEDSAVYLCAEAADLYEQYFGPGTRLTVT.

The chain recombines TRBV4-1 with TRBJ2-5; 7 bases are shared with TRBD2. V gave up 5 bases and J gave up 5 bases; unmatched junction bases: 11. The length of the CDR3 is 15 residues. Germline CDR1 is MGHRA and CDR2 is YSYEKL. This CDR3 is CASSTGLVEMETQYF. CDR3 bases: TGCGCCAGCAGCACCGGACTAGTGGAAATGGAGACCCAGTACTTC.

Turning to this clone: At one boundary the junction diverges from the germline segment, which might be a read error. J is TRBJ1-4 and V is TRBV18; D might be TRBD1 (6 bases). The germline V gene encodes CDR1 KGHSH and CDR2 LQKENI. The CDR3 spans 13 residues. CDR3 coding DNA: TGTGCCTGCGCCGGGACAACGAATGAAAAACTGTTTTTT. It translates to CACAGTTNEKLFF.

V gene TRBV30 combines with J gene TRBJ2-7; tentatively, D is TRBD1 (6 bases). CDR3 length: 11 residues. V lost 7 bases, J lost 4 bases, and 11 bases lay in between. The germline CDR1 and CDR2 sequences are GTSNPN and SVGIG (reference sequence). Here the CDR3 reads CASRDIYEQYF. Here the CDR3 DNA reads TGTGCCTCTAGGGACATTTACGAGCAGTACTTC. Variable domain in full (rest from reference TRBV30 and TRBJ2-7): SQTIHQWPATLVQPVGSPLSLECTVEGTSNPNLYWYRQAAGRGLQLLFYSVGIGQISSEVPQNLSASRPQDRQFILSSKKLLLSDSGFYLCASRDIYEQYFGPGTRLTVT.

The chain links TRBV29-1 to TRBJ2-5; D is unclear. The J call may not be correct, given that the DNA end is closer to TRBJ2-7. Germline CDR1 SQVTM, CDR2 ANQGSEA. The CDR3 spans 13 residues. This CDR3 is CSVEDLGAYEQYF. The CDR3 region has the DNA TGCAGCGTTGAAGATCTGGGCGCCTACGAGCAGTACTTC.

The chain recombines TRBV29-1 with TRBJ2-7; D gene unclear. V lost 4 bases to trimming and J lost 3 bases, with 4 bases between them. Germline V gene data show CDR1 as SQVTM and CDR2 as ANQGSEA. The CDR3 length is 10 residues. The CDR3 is CSVGNYEQYF. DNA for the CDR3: TGCAGCGTTGGGAACTACGAGCAGTACTTC.

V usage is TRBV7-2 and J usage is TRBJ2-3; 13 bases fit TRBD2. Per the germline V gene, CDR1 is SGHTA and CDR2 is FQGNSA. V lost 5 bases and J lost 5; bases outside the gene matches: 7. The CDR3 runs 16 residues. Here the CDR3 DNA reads TGTGCCAGCAGCCACCTCCGACTAGCGGGGGGAGATACGCAGTATTTT. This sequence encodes CASSHLRLAGGDTQYF. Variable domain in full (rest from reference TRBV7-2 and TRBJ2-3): GAGVSQSPSNKVTEKGKDVELRCDPISGHTALYWYRQSLGQGLEFLIYFQGNSAPDKSGLPSDRFSAERTGGSVSTLTIQRTQQEDSAVYLCASSHLRLAGGDTQYFGPGTRLTVL.

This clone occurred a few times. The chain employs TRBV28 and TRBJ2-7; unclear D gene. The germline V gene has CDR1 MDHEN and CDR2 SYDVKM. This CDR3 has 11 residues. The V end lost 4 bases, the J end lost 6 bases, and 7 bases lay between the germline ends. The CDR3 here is CASSSPPEQYF. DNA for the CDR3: TGTGCCAGCAGTTCACCCCCCGAGCAGTACTTC.